This T cell receptor (beta chain) came from a study of T cell changes during pregnancy in multiple sclerosis. The assay was immunoSEQ multiplex PCR, and TCRdb's table has in-frame clones only and misses some. The sample has about 100,000 clones, 90% to 95% seen once. V was clipped by 5 bases and J by 6 bases, with 10 bases between them. The length of the CDR3 is 12 residues. The germline CDR1 and CDR2 sequences are SGHAT and FQNNGV. This specimen was peripheral blood, taken before pregnancy. The chain uses TRBV11-2 and TRBJ1-1; D is uncertain. This sequence originates from a female donor with multiple sclerosis, enrolled in a pregnancy study. CDR3 sequence (DNA): TGTGCCAGCAGCCCCTTCGGGGCTGAAGCTTTCTTT. Amino acid sequence: CASSPFGAEAFF.